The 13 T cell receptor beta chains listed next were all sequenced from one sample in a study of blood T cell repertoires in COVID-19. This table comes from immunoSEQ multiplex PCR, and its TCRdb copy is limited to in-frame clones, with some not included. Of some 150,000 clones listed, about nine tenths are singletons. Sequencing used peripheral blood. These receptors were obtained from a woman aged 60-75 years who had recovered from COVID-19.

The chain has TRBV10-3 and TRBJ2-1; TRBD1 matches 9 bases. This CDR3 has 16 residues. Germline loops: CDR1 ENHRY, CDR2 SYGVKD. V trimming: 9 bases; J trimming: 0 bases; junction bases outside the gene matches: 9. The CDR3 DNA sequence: TGTGCCATATCTGACAGGGGGAAGAGCTCCTACAATGAGCAGTTCTTC. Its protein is CAISDRGKSSYNEQFF.

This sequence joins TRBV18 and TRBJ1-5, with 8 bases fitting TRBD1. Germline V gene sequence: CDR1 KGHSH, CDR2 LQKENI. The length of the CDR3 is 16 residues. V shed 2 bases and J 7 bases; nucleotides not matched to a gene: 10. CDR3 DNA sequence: TGTGCCAGCTCACCAGGGGACAGGAGGAATTGGCAGCCCCAGCATTTT. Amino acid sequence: CASSPGDRRNWQPQHF.

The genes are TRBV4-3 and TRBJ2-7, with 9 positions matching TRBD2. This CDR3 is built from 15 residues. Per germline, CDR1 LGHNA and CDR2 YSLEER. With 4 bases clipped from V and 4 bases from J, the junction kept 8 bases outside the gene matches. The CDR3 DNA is TGCGCCAGCAGCCGCGACGGTAGCGGGGGATACGAGCAGTACTTC. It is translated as CASSRDGSGGYEQYF.

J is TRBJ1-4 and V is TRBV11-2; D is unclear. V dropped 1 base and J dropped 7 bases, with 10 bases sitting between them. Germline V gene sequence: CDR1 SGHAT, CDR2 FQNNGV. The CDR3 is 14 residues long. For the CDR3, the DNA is TGTGCCAGCAGCTTAGGAATAAGAGGTGAAAAACTGTTTTTT. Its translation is CASSLGIRGEKLFF.

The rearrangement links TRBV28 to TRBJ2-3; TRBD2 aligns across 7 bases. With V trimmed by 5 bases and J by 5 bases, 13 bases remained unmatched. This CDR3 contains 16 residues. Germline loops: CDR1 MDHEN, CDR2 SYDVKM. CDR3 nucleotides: TGTGCCAGCAGTAACAGCGGGGCCCCGGAAGAAGATACGCAGTATTTT. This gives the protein CASSNSGAPEEDTQYF.

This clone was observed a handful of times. The CDR3 DNA follows: TGTGCCAGCAGCTTGATCGACAGGTCCCCCTATGGCTACACCTTC. It specifies CASSLIDRSPYGYTF. The chain couples TRBV5-4 to TRBJ1-2; D is perhaps TRBD1 (6 bases). V lost 1 base and J 4 bases, leaving 14 bases between the germline ends. CDR1 and CDR2 from the germline V gene are SGHNT and YYREEE (reference sequence). The CDR3 is 15 residues long.

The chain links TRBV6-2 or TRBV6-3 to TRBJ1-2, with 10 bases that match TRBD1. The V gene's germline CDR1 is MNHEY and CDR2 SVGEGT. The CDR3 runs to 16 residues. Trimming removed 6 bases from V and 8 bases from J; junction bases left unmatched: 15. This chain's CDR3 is CASSLGGTGALEGYTF. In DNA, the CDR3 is TGTGCCAGCAGCCTCGGAGGGACAGGGGCGCTGGAGGGCTACACCTTC.

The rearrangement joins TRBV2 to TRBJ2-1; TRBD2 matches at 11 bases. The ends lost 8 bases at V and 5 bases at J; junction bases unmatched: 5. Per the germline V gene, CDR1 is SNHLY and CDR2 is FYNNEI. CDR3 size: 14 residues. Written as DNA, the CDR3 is TGTGCCAGCTCCGGGACTAGCGGAGACAATGAGCAGTTCTTC. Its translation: CASSGTSGDNEQFF.

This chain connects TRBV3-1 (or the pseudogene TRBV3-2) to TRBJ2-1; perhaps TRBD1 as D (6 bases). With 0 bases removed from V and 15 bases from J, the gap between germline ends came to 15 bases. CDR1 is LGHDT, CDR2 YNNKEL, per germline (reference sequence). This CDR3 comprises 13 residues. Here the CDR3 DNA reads TGTGCCAGCAGCCAAGATCGGACAGCTCGGGGGTTCTTC. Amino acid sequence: CASSQDRTARGFF.

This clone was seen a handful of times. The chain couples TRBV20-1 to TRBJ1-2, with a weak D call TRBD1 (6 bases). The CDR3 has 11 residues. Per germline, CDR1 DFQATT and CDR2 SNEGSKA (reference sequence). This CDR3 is CRRQEPRGYTF. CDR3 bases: TGCAGGAGACAGGAGCCTAGAGGCTACACCTTC.

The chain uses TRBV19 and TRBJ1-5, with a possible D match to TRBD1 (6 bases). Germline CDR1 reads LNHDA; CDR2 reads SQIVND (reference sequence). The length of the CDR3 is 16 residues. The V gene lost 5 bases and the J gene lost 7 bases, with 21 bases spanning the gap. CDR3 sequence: CASSLDPGVGNQPQHF. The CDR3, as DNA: TGTGCCAGTAGTCTCGATCCAGGGGTCGGGAACCAGCCCCAGCATTTT.

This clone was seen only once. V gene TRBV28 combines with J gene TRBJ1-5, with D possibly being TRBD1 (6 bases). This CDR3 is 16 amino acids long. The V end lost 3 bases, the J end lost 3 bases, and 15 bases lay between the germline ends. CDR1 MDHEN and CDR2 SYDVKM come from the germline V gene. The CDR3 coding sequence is TGTGCCAGCAGTTTGACAGGACAGCGTCTCAATCAGCCCCAGCATTTT. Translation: CASSLTGQRLNQPQHF.

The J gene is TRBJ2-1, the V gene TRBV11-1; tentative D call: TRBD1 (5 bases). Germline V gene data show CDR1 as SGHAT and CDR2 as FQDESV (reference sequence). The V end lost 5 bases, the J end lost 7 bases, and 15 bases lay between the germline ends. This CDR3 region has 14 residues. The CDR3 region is CASSLRGPENEQFF. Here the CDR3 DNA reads TGTGCCAGCAGCCTAAGGGGCCCGGAGAATGAGCAGTTCTTC. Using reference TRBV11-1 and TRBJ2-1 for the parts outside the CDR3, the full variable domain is EAEVAQSPRYKITEKSQAVAFWCDPISGHATLYWYRQILGQGPELLVQFQDESVVDDSQLPKDRFSAERLKGVDSTLKIQPAELGDSAMYLCASSLRGPENEQFFGPGTRLTVL.